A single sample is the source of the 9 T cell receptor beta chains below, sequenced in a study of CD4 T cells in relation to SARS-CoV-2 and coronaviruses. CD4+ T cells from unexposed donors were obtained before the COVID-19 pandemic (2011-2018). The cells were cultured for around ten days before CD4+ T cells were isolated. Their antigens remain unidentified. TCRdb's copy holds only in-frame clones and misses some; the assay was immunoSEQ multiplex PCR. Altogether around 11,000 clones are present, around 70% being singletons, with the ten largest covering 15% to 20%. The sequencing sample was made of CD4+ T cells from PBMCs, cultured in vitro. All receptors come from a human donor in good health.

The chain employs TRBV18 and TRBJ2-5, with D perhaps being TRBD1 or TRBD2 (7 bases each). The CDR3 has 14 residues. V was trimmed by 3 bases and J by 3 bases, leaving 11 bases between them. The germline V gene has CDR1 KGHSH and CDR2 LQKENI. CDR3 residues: CASSPGGTEETQYF. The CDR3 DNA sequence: TGTGCCAGCTCACCGGGGGGGACAGAAGAGACCCAGTACTTC.

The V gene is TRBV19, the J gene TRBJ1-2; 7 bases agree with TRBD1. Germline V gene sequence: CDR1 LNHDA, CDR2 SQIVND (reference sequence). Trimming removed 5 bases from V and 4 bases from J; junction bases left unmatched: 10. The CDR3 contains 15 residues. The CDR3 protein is CASSLIDRARYGYTF. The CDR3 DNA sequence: TGTGCCAGTAGTCTCATAGACAGGGCCCGCTATGGCTACACCTTC.

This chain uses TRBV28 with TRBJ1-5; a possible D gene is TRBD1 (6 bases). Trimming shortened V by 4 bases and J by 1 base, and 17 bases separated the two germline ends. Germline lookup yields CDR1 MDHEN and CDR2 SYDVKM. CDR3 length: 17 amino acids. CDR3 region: CASSSATGTQSNQPQHF. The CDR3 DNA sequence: TGTGCCAGCAGTTCGGCAACCGGGACACAAAGCAATCAGCCCCAGCATTTT.

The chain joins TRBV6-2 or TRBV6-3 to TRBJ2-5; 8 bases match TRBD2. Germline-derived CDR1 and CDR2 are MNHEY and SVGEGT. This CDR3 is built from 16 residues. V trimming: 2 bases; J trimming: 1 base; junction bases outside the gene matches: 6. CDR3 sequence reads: CASSYLITSGQETQYF. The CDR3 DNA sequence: TGTGCCAGCAGTTACCTTATTACTAGCGGCCAAGAGACCCAGTACTTC.

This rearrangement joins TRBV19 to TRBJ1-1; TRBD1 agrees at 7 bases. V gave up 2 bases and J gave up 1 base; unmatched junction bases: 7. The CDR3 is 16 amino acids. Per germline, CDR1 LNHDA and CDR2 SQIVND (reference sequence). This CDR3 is CASSIKPGQPNTEAFF. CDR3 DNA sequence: TGTGCCAGTAGTATAAAGCCGGGACAGCCGAACACTGAAGCTTTCTTT. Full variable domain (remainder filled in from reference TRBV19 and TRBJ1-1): DGGITQSPKYLFRKEGQNVTLSCEQNLNHDAMYWYRQDPGQGLRLIYYSQIVNDFQKGDIAEGYSVSREKKESFPLTVTSAQKNPTAFYLCASSIKPGQPNTEAFFGQGTRLTVV.

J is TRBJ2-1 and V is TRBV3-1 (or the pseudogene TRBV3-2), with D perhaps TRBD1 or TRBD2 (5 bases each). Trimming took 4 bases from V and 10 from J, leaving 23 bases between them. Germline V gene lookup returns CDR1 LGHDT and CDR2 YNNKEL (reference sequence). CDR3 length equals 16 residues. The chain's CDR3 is CASSLPWGSDGSEQFF. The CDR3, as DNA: TGTGCCAGCAGCCTCCCCTGGGGGTCCGATGGATCGGAGCAGTTCTTC.

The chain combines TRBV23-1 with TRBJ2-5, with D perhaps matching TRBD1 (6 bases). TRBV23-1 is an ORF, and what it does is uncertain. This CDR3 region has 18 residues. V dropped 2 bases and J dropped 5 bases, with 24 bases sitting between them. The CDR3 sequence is CASSQPYRGTGNGETQYF. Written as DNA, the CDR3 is TGCGCCAGCAGTCAACCCTACCGTGGAACAGGGAACGGGGAGACCCAGTACTTC.

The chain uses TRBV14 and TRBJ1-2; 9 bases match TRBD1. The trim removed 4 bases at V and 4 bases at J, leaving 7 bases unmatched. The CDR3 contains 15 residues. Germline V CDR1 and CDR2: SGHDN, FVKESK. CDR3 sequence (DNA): TGTGCCAGCAGCCGCCGGGACAGGGTTCCCTATGGCTACACCTTC. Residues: CASSRRDRVPYGYTF.

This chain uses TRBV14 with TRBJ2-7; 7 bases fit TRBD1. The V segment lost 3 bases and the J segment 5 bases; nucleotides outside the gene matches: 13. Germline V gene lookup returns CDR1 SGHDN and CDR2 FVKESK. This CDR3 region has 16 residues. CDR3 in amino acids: CASSQTYNLQGDEQYF. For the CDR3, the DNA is TGTGCCAGCAGCCAGACATATAACCTCCAGGGGGACGAGCAGTACTTC.